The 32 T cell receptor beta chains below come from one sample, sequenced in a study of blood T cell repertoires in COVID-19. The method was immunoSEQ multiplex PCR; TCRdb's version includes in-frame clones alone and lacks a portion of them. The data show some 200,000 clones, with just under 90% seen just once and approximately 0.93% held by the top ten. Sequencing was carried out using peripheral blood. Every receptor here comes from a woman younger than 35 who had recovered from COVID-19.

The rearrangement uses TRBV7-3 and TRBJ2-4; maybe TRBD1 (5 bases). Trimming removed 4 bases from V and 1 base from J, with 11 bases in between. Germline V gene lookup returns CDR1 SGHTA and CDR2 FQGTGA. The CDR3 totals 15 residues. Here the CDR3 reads CASSSAQGAKNIQYF. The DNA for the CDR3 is TGTGCCAGCAGCTCAGCCCAGGGTGCCAAAAACATTCAGTACTTC.

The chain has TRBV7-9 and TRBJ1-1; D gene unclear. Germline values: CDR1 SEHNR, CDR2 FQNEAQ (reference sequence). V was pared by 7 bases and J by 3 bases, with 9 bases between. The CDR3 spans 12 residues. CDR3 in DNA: TGTGCCAGCAAAAGAGGGTACACTGAAGCTTTCTTT. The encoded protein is CASKRGYTEAFF.

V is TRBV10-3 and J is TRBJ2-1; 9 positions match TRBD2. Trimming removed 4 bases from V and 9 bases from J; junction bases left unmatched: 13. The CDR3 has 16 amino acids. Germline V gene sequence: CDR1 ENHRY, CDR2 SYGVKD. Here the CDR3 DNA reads TGTGCCATCAGTGCAGTCAGTAGCGGGAGTTATGGTGAGCAGTTCTTC. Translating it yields CAISAVSSGSYGEQFF.

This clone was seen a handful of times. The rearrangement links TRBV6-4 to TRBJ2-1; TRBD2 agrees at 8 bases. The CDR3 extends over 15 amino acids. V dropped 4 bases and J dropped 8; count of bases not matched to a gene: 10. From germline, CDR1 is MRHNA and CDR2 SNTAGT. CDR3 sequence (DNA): TGTGCCAGCAGTGTAACTAGCGGCCCTGGGCATGAGCAGTTCTTC. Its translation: CASSVTSGPGHEQFF.

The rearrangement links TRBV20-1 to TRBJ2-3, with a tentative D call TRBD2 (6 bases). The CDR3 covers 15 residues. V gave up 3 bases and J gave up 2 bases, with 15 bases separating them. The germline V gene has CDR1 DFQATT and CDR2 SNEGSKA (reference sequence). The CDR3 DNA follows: TGCAGTGCTAGTCTGCGGGAACTTACCACAGATACGCAGTATTTT. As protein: CSASLRELTTDTQYF.

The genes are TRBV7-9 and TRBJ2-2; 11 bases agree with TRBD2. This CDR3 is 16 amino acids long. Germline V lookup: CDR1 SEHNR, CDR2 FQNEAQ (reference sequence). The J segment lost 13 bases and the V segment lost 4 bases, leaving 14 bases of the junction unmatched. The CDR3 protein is CASSSNGVTSGSRLFF. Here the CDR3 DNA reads TGTGCCAGCAGCTCGAATGGGGTCACTAGCGGGAGTCGGCTGTTTTTT.

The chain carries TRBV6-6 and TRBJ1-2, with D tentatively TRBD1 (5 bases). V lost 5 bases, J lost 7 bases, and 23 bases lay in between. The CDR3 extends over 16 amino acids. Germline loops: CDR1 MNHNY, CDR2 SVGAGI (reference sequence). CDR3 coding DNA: TGTGCCAGCAGTCTATTAGAACGCACAGGTCGGGCTGGCTACACCTTC. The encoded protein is CASSLLERTGRAGYTF.

The CDR3 here is CASSRGGTDTQYF. Written as DNA, the CDR3 is TGTGCCAGCTCTCGAGGCGGCACAGATACGCAGTATTTT. The chain carries TRBV18 and TRBJ2-3; D is undetermined. The CDR3 consists of 13 residues. Germline CDR1 reads KGHSH; CDR2 reads LQKENI. V lost 6 bases and J lost 1, with 8 bases in between.

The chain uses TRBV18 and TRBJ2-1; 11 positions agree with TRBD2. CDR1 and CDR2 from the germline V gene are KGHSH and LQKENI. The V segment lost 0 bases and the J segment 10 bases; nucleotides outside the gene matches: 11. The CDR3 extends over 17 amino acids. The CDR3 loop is CASSPPSVAGGQGEQFF. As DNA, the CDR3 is TGTGCCAGCTCACCACCCTCGGTAGCGGGAGGGCAAGGCGAGCAGTTCTTC.

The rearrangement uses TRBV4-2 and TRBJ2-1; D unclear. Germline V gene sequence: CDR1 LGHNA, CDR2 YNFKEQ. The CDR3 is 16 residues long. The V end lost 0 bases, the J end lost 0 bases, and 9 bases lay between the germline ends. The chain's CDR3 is CASSQDPSYSYNEQFF. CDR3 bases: TGTGCCAGCAGCCAAGACCCCTCCTACTCCTACAATGAGCAGTTCTTC.

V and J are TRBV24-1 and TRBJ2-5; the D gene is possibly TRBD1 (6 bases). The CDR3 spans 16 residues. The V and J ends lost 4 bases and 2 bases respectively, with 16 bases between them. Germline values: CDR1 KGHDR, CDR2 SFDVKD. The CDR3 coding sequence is TGTGCCACCAGTGACCGACAACAGGGCCCACAAGAGACCCAGTACTTC. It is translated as CATSDRQQGPQETQYF.

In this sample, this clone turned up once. This chain's CDR3 is CASSHGKREVDEQFF. DNA for the CDR3: TGCGCCAGCAGCCATGGCAAGCGGGAGGTGGATGAGCAGTTCTTC. The chain recombines TRBV4-3 with TRBJ2-1; 9 bases align to TRBD2. CDR1 and CDR2 from the germline V gene are LGHNA and YSLEER. This CDR3 has 15 residues. With V trimmed by 3 bases and J by 8 bases, 8 bases remained unmatched.

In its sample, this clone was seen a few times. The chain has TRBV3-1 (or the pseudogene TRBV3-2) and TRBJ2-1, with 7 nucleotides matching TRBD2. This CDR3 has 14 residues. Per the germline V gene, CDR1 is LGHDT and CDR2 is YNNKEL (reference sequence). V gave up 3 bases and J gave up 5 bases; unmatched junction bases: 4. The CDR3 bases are TGTGCCAGCAGCCAGGGGGACTATCACAATGAGCAGTTCTTC. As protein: CASSQGDYHNEQFF.

CDR3 DNA: TGTGCCAGTAGTGGGGGGACTAGCGGCTACAATGAGCAGTTCTTC. It is translated as CASSGGTSGYNEQFF. This rearrangement joins TRBV19 to TRBJ2-1; 11 nucleotides align to TRBD2. The CDR3 length is 15 residues. Germline trimming cut 5 bases from V and 3 bases from J; bases unmatched to any gene: 3. The germline V gene has CDR1 LNHDA and CDR2 SQIVND (reference sequence). The full variable domain, in which reference TRBV19 and TRBJ2-1 provide the parts outside the CDR3, is DGGITQSPKYLFRKEGQNVTLSCEQNLNHDAMYWYRQDPGQGLRLIYYSQIVNDFQKGDIAEGYSVSREKKESFPLTVTSAQKNPTAFYLCASSGGTSGYNEQFFGPGTRLTVL.

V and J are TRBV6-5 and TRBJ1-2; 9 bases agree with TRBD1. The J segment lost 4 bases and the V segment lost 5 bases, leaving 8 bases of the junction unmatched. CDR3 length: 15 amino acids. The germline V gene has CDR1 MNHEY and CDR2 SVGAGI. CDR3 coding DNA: TGTGCCAGCAGTCGGTCGGGACAGGGTCTCTATGGCTACACCTTC. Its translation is CASSRSGQGLYGYTF.

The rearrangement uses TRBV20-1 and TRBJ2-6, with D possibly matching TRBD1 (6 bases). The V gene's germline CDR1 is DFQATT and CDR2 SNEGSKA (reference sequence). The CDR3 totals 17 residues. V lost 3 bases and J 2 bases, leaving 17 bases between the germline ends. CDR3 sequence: CSASDGQPRPGANVLTF. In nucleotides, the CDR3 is TGCAGTGCTAGTGACGGACAGCCAAGGCCTGGGGCCAACGTCCTGACTTTC.

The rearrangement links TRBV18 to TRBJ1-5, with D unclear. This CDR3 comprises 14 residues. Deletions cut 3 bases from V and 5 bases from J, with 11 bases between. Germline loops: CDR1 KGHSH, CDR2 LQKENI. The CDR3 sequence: CASSPAGPDQPQHF. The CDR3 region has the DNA TGTGCCAGCTCACCTGCGGGCCCGGATCAGCCCCAGCATTTT.

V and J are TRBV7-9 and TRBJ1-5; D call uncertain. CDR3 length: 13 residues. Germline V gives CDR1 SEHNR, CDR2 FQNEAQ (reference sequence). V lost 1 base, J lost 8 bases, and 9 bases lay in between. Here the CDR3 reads CASSLEVREPQHF. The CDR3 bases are TGTGCCAGCAGCTTAGAAGTGAGGGAGCCCCAGCATTTT.

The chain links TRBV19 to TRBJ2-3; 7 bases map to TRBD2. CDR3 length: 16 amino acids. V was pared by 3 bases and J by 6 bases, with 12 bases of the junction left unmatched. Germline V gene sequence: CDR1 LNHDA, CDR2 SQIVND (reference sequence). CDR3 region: CASSMASGVTGDTQYF. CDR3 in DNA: TGTGCCAGTAGTATGGCTAGCGGAGTAACGGGCGATACGCAGTATTTT.

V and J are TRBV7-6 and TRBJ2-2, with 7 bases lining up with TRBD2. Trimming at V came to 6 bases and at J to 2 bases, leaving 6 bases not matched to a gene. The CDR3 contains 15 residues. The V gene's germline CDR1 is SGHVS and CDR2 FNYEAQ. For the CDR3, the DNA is TGTGCCAGCAGGGCTAGCGGACCCAACACCGGGGAGCTGTTTTTT. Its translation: CASRASGPNTGELFF.

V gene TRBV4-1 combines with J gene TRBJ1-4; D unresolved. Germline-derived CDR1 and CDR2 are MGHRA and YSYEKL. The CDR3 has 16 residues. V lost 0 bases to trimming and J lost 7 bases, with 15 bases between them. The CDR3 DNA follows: TGCGCCAGCAGCCAAGATGCTTGGAGGCAGTTTGAAAAACTGTTTTTT. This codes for CASSQDAWRQFEKLFF.

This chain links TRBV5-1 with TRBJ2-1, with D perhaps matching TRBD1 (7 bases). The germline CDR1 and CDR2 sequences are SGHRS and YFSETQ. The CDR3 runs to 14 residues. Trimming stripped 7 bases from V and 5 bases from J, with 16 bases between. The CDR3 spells CASHRTRGDNEQFF. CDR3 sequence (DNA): TGCGCCAGCCACCGAACCAGGGGGGACAATGAGCAGTTCTTC.

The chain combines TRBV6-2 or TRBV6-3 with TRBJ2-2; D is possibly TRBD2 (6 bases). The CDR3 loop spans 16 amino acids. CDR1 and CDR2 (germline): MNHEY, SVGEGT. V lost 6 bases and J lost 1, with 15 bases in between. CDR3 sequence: CASSPPAGRNTGELFF. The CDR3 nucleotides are TGTGCCAGCAGCCCACCCGCCGGGAGGAACACCGGGGAGCTGTTTTTT.

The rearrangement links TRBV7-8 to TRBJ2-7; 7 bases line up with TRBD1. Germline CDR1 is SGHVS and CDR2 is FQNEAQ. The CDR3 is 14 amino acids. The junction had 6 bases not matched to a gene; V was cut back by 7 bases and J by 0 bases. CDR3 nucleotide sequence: TGTGCCAGCACCAATTACAGGGGCTCCTACGAGCAGTACTTC. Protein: CASTNYRGSYEQYF. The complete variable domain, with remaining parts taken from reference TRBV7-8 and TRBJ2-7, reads GAGVSQSPRYKVAKRGQDVALRCDPISGHVSLFWYQQALGQGPEFLTYFQNEAQLDKSGLPSDRFFAERPEGSVSTLKIQRTQQEDSAVYLCASTNYRGSYEQYFGPGTRLTVT.

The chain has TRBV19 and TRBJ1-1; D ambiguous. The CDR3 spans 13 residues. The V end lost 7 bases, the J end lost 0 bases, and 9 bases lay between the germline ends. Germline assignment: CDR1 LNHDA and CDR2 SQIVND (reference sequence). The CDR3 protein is CASKDGMNTEAFF. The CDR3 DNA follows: TGTGCCAGTAAAGACGGGATGAACACTGAAGCTTTCTTT.

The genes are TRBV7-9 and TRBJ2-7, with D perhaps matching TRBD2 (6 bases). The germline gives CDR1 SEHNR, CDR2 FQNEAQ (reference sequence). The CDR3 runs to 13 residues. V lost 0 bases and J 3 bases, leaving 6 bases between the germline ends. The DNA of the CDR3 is TGTGCCAGCAGCTTAGCGGGGGGCTACGAGCAGTACTTC. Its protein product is CASSLAGGYEQYF.

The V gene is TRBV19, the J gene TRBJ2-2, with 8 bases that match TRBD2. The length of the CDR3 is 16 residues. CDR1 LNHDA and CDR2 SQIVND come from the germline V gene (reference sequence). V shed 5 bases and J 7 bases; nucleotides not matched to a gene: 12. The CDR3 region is CASSALSGGLSGELFF. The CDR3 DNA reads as TGTGCCAGTAGTGCTCTTTCGGGGGGGCTAAGCGGGGAGCTGTTTTTT.

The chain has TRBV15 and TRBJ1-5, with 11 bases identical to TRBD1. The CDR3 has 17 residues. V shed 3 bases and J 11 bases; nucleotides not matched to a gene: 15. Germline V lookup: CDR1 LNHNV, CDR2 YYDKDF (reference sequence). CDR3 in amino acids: CATSSRDRGFGLVAQHF. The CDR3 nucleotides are TGTGCCACCAGCAGCAGGGACAGGGGGTTCGGTCTCGTGGCCCAGCATTTT.

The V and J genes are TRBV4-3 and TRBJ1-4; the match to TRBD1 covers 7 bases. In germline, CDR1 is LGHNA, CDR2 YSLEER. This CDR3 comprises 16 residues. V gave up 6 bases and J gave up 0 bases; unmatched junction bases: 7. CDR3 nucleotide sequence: TGCGCCAGCAGATCTAGAGACAGGGCAACTAATGAAAAACTGTTTTTT. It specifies CASRSRDRATNEKLFF.

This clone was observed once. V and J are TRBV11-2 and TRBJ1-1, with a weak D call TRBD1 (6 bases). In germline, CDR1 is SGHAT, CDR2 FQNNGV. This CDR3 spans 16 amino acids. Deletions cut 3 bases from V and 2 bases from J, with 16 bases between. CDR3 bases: TGTGCCAGCAGCTTTGGACAGACCCTTTCTAACACTGAAGCTTTCTTT. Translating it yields CASSFGQTLSNTEAFF.

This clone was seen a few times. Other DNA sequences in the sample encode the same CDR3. The CDR3 is CAISESGTGELFF. Here the CDR3 DNA reads TGTGCCATCAGTGAGAGCGGAACCGGGGAGCTGTTTTTT. The genes are TRBV10-3 and TRBJ2-2; D perhaps matches TRBD2 (5 bases). The ends were cut back, 2 bases at V and 5 bases at J, with 6 bases in the middle. The CDR3 covers 13 residues. CDR1 is ENHRY, CDR2 SYGVKD, per germline.

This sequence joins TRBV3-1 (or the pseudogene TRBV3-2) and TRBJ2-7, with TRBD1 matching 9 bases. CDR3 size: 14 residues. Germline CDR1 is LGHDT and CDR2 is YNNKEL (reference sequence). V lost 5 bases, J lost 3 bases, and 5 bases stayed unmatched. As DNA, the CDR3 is TGTGCCAGCAGCTACCGGGACAGGGACTACGAGCAGTACTTC. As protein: CASSYRDRDYEQYF.